The clone carrying this T cell receptor beta chain was detected many times. The data belong to a study of prognosis after radiotherapy for stage I lung cancer. In the study overall: SBRT spanned 3 to 5 fractions, reaching a biologically effective dose of at least 100 Gy.

The study amplified the TCR beta CDR3 region from genomic DNA. This amplification was carried out by two rounds of multiplex PCR. Gene-specific TRBV and TRBJ primers were used in PCR round one. TCRdb re-called the multiplex PCR reads with MiXCR, one entry per CDR3 protein. The sample consists of around 29,000 distinct CDR3 sequences, around 45% of them appearing once. The sample in question was PBMCs, obtained before or after stereotactic body radiation therapy (not recorded which). This receptor was identified in a donor at least 50 years old with non-small cell lung cancer.

Here the CDR3 DNA reads TGTGCCAGCAGCATGGGACTAGCAATGGGCAATGAGCAGTTCTTC. Amino acids: CASSMGLAMGNEQFF. V usage is TRBV7-3 and J usage is TRBJ2-1, with 9 bases aligning to TRBD2. This CDR3 contains 15 residues. CDR1 SGHTA and CDR2 FQGTGA come from the germline V gene. J was trimmed by 6 bases and V by 5 bases; bases with no gene match: 8. Variable domain in full (rest from reference TRBV7-3 and TRBJ2-1): GAGVSQTPSNKVTEKGKYVELRCDPISGHTALYWYRQSLGQGPEFLIYFQGTGAADDSGLPNDRFFAVRPEGSVSTLKIQRTERGDSAVYLCASSMGLAMGNEQFFGPGTRLTVL.